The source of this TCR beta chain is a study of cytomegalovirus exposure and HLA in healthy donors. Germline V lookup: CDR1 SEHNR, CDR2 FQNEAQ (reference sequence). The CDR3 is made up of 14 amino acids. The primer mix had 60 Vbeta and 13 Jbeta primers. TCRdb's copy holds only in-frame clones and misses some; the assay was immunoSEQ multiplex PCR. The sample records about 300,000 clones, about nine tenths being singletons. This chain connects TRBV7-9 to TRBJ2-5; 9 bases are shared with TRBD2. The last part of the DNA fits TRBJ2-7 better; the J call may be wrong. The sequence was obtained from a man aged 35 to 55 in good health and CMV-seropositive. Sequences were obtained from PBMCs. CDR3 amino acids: CASSSSGTSSEQYF. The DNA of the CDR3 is TGTGCCAGCAGCTCATCCGGGACTAGCAGCGAGCAGTACTTC.